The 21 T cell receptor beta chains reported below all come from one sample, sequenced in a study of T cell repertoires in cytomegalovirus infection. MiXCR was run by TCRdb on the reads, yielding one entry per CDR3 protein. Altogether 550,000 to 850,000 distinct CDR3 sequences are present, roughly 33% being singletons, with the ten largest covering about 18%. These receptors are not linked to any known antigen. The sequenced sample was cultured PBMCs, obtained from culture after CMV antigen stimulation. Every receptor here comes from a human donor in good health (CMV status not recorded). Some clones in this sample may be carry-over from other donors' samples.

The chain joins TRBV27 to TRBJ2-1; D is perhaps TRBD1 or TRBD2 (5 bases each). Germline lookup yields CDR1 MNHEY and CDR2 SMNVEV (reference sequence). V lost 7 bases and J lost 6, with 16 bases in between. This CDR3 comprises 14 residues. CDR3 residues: CASTSASRANEQFF. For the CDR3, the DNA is TGTGCCAGCACGTCGGCTAGCAGGGCCAATGAGCAGTTCTTC.

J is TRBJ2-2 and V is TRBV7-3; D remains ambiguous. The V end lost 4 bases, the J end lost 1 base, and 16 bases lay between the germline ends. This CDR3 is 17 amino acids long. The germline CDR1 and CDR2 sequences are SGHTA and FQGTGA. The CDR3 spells CASSSLLVQMNTGELFF. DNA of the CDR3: TGTGCCAGCAGCTCCCTCCTGGTGCAGATGAACACCGGGGAGCTGTTTTTT.

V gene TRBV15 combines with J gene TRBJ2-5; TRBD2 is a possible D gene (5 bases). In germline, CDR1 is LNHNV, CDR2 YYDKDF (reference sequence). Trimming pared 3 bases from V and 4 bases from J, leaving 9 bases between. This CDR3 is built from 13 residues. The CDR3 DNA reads TGTGCCACCAGCAGGGTGAGCGGAGAGACCCAGTACTTC. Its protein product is CATSRVSGETQYF.

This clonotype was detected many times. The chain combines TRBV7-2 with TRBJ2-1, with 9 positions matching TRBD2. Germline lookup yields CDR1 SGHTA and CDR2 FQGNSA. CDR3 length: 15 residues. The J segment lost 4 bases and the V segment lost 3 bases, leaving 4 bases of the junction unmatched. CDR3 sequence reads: CASSFIAGEYNEQFF. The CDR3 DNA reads TGTGCCAGCAGCTTTATAGCGGGGGAGTACAATGAGCAGTTCTTC.

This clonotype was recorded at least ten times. CDR3 DNA: TGTGCCAGCACCGAGGGGGGAAGCTCCTATAATTCACCCCTCCACTTT. Translating gives CASTEGGSSYNSPLHF. The rearrangement uses TRBV7-2 and TRBJ1-6; D possibly corresponds to TRBD1 (6 bases). CDR1 SGHTA and CDR2 FQGNSA come from the germline V gene. The CDR3 has 16 residues. V was clipped by 7 bases and J by 0 bases, with 13 bases between them.

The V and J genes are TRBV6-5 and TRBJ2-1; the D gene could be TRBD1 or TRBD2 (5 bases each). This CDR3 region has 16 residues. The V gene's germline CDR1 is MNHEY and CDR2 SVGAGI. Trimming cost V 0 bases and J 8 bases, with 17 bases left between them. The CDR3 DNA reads TGTGCCAGCAGTTACTCCATCGGGACCCCGGGCGATGAGCAGTTCTTC. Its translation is CASSYSIGTPGDEQFF.

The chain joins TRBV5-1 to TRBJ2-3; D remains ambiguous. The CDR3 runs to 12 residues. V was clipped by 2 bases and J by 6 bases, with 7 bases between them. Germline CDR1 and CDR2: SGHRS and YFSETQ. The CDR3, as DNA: TGCGCCAGCAGCTTCGATCTGGATACGCAGTATTTT. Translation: CASSFDLDTQYF.

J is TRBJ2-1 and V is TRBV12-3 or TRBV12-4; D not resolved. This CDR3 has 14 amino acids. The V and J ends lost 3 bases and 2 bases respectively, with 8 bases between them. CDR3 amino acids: CASSFTPAYNEQFF. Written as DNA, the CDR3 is TGTGCCAGCAGTTTTACCCCGGCCTACAATGAGCAGTTCTTC.

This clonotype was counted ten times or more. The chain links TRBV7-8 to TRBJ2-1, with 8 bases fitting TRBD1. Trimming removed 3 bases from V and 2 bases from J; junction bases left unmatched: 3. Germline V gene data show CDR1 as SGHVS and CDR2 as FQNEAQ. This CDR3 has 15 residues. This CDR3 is CASSFGTGTYNEQFF. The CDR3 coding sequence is TGTGCCAGCAGCTTTGGGACAGGAACCTACAATGAGCAGTTCTTC.

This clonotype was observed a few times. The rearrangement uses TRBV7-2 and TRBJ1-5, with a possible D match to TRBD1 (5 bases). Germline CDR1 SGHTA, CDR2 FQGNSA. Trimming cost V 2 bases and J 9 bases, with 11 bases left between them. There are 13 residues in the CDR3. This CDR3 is CASSLRGPGPQHF. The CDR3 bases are TGTGCCAGCAGCTTAAGGGGCCCGGGGCCCCAGCATTTT.

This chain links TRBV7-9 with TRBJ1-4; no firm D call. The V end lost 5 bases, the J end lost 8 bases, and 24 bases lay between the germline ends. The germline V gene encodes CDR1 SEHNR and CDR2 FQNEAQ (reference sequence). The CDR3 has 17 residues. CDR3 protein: CASSPLSIVGNGEKLFF. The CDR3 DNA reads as TGTGCCAGCAGCCCACTCTCTATCGTAGGGAATGGGGAAAAACTGTTTTTT.

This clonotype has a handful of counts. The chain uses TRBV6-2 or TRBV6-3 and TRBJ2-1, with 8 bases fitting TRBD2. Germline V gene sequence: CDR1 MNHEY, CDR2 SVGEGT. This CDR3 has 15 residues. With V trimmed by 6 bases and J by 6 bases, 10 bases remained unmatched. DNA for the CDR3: TGTGCCAGCAGACGTGGGACTAGAGAGAGCAATGAGCAGTTCTTC. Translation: CASRRGTRESNEQFF.

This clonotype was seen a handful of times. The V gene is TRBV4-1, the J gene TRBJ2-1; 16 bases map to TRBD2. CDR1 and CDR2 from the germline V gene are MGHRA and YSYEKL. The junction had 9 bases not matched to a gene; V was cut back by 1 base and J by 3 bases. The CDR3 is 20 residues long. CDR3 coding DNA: TGCGCCAGCAGCCAAGGGGCGGGACTAGCGGGAGGGCCGAACTACAATGAGCAGTTCTTC. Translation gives CASSQGAGLAGGPNYNEQFF.

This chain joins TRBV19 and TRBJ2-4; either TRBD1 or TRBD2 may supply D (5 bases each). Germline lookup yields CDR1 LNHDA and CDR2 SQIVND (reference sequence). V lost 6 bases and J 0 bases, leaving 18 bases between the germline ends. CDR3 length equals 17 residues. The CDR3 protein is CASRVGTSVLAKNIQYF. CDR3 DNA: TGTGCCAGTAGAGTCGGGACCTCGGTACTAGCCAAAAACATTCAGTACTTC.

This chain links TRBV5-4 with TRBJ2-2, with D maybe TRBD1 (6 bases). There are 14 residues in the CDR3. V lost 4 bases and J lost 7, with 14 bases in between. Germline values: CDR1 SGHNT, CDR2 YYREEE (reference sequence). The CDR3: CASSTGQRGGELFF. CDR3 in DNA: TGTGCCAGCAGCACCGGACAGAGGGGCGGGGAGCTGTTTTTT.

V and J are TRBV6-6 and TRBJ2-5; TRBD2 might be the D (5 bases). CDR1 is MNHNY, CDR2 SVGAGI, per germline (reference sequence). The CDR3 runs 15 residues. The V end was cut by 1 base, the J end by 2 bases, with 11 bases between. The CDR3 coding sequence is TGTGCCAGCAGTTACTTGGGTGGCGGGCAAGAGACCCAGTACTTC. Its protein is CASSYLGGGQETQYF.

The CDR3 nucleotides are TGTGCCAGTAGTATGATGGCAGTCTATGGCTACACCTTC. It is translated as CASSMMAVYGYTF. This rearrangement joins TRBV19 to TRBJ1-2; no firm D call. Between the trimmed V and J ends, which lost 3 bases and 4 bases, there was a span of 9 bases. Germline values: CDR1 LNHDA, CDR2 SQIVND (reference sequence). The CDR3 extends over 13 amino acids.

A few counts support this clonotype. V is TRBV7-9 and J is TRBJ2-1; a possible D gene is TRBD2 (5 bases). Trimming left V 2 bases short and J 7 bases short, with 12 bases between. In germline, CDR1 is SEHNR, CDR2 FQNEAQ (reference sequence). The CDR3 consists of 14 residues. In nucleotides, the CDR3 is TGTGCCAGCAGCTTACTACAGACTAAGAATGAGCAGTTCTTC. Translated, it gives CASSLLQTKNEQFF. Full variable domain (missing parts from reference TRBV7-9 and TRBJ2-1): DTGVSQNPRHKITKRGQNVTFRCDPISEHNRLYWYRQTLGQGPEFLTYFQNEAQLEKSRLLSDRFSAERPKGSFSTLEIQRTEQGDSAMYLCASSLLQTKNEQFFGPGTRLTVL.

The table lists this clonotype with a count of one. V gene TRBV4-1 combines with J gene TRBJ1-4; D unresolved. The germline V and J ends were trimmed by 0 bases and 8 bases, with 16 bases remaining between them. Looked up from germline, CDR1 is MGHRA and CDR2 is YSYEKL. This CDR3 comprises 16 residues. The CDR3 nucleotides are TGCGCCAGCAGCCAAGAGGTGGCCACCCGCGGGGAAAAACTGTTTTTT. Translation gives CASSQEVATRGEKLFF.

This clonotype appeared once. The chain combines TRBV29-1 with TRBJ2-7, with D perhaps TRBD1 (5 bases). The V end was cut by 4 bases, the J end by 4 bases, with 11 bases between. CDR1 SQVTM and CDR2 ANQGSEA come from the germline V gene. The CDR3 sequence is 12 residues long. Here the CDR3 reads CSVGQGSYEQYF. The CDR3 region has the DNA TGCAGCGTTGGTCAGGGATCTTACGAGCAGTACTTC.

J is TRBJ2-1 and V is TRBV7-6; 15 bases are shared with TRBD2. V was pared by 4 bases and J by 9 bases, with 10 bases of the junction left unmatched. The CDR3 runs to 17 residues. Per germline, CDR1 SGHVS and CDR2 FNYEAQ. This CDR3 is CASSWTSGRAGASEQFF. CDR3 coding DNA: TGTGCCAGCAGCTGGACTAGCGGGAGGGCCGGTGCGAGTGAGCAGTTCTTC.